Following are 16 T cell receptor beta chains from one sample sequenced in a study of T cells after yellow fever vaccination. MiXCR, applied by TCRdb to the 5' RACE reads, yields one record per CDR3 protein. This sample has about 120,000 distinct CDR3 sequences, with under 9% found just once. This specimen was CD8+ T cells sorted from PBMCs, taken 45 days after the yellow fever booster vaccination. These receptors were obtained from a man aged 25-40 years who received the YFV17D yellow fever vaccine.

The chain combines TRBV7-6 with TRBJ2-2, with D uncertain. The V and J ends lost 5 bases and 4 bases respectively, with 8 bases between them. This CDR3 has 13 residues. The germline CDR1 and CDR2 sequences are SGHVS and FNYEAQ. CDR3 in DNA: TGTGCCAGCAGCCCGGACGCCACCGGGGAGCTGTTTTTT. Its translation: CASSPDATGELFF. Drawing the rest from reference TRBV7-6 and TRBJ2-2, the complete variable domain is GAGVSQSPRYKVTKRGQDVALRCDPISGHVSLYWYRQALGQGPEFLTYFNYEAQQDKSGLPNDRFSAERPEGSISTLTIQRTEQRDSAMYRCASSPDATGELFFGEGSRLTVL.

This clonotype was recorded many times. V usage is TRBV28 and J usage is TRBJ2-7; 15 positions agree with TRBD2. The V gene end was trimmed by 6 bases and the J gene end by 0 bases; junction bases not matched to a gene: 9. CDR1 MDHEN and CDR2 SYDVKM come from the germline V gene. CDR3 length equals 18 residues. The CDR3, as DNA: TGTGCCAGCAGCCCATGGACTAGCGGGAGGGCCAACTCCTACGAGCAGTACTTC. This translates into CASSPWTSGRANSYEQYF. Full variable domain (rest looked up from reference TRBV28 and TRBJ2-7): DVKVTQSSRYLVKRTGEKVFLECVQDMDHENMFWYRQDPGLGLRLIYFSYDVKMKEKGDIPEGYSVSREKKERFSLILESASTNQTSMYLCASSPWTSGRANSYEQYFGPGTRLTVT.

This clonotype was seen at least ten times. This chain uses TRBV7-6 with TRBJ2-1, with a weak D call TRBD2 (5 bases). This CDR3 region has 13 residues. Germline CDR1 is SGHVS and CDR2 is FNYEAQ. The V end was cut by 5 bases, the J end by 10 bases, with 15 bases between. CDR3 amino acids: CASSESPGIEQFF. The CDR3 bases are TGTGCCAGCAGCGAGAGTCCGGGGATCGAGCAGTTCTTC. Looking up the rest from reference TRBV7-6 and TRBJ2-1 gives the full variable domain: GAGVSQSPRYKVTKRGQDVALRCDPISGHVSLYWYRQALGQGPEFLTYFNYEAQQDKSGLPNDRFSAERPEGSISTLTIQRTEQRDSAMYRCASSESPGIEQFFGPGTRLTVL.

This clonotype has at least ten counts. The J gene is TRBJ2-2, the V gene TRBV29-1; 10 bases align to TRBD2. This CDR3 is built from 15 residues. The germline gives CDR1 SQVTM, CDR2 ANQGSEA. Trimming removed 1 base from V and 6 bases from J; junction bases left unmatched: 5. This CDR3 reads CSVEGTSGIPGELFF. The DNA of the CDR3 is TGCAGCGTTGAAGGAACTAGCGGGATCCCCGGGGAGCTGTTTTTT.

This clonotype was detected many times. The chain recombines TRBV7-9 with TRBJ2-1; D remains unclear. CDR3 size: 15 residues. The V and J ends lost 1 base and 2 bases respectively, with 9 bases between them. CDR1 is SEHNR, CDR2 FQNEAQ, per germline (reference sequence). CDR3 region: CASSLGGETYNEQFF. The CDR3 DNA follows: TGTGCCAGCAGCTTAGGAGGCGAAACCTACAATGAGCAGTTCTTC.

There are many counts of this clonotype. The rearrangement uses TRBV7-3 and TRBJ1-6, with D maybe TRBD1 (5 bases). Trimming removed 5 bases from V and 5 bases from J, with 10 bases in between. Germline values: CDR1 SGHTA, CDR2 FQGTGA. The CDR3 contains 14 residues. DNA for the CDR3: TGTGCCAGCAGCGAGGGACTTAATAATTCACCCCTCCACTTT. Its translation: CASSEGLNNSPLHF.

V and J are TRBV9 and TRBJ2-3; tentatively, D is TRBD2 (5 bases). Per the germline V gene, CDR1 is SGDLS and CDR2 is YYNGEE. CDR3 size: 13 residues. The V and J ends lost 3 bases and 4 bases respectively, with 9 bases between them. CDR3 coding DNA: TGTGCCAGCAGCGCTCCGAGGGCAGATACGCAGTATTTT. Translation: CASSAPRADTQYF. Filled out from reference TRBV9 and TRBJ2-3, the complete variable domain reads DSGVTQTPKHLITATGQRVTLRCSPRSGDLSVYWYQQSLDQGLQFLIQYYNGEERAKGNILERFSAQQFPDLHSELNLSSLELGDSALYFCASSAPRADTQYFGPGTRLTVL.

This clonotype was recorded many times. V is TRBV4-2 and J is TRBJ2-2, with 10 nucleotides matching TRBD1. Germline assignment: CDR1 LGHNA and CDR2 YNFKEQ. This CDR3 is built from 16 residues. Trimming took 0 bases from V and 7 from J; bases not matched to a gene: 5. For the CDR3, the DNA is TGTGCCAGCAGCCAAGATAAGGGACAGGGGAACGGGGAGCTGTTTTTT. The encoded protein is CASSQDKGQGNGELFF.

At least ten counts were recorded for this clonotype. The DNA of the CDR3 is TGTGCCAGCTCACCGTGGGACAGGACACCAAACACTGAAGCTTTCTTT. Protein product: CASSPWDRTPNTEAFF. The rearrangement links TRBV18 to TRBJ1-1; 8 nucleotides align to TRBD1. J was trimmed by 2 bases and V by 3 bases; bases with no gene match: 8. The CDR3 runs to 16 residues. Germline CDR1 KGHSH, CDR2 LQKENI.

This clonotype has ten or more counts. The V call is TRBV6-5, the J call TRBJ2-3, with a possible D match to TRBD1 (5 bases). V gave up 0 bases and J gave up 2 bases, with 9 bases separating them. CDR1 and CDR2 from the germline V gene are MNHEY and SVGAGI. The CDR3 length is 15 residues. CDR3 residues: CASSYSLRATDTQYF. The CDR3 region has the DNA TGTGCCAGCAGTTACTCGCTCAGGGCCACAGATACGCAGTATTTT.

This clonotype was counted only a few times. This rearrangement joins TRBV14 to TRBJ2-2; D gene uncertain. With 2 bases removed from V and 2 bases from J, the gap between germline ends came to 6 bases. Germline V gene sequence: CDR1 SGHDN, CDR2 FVKESK. This CDR3 is built from 14 residues. The CDR3 is CASSQYRNTGELFF. The CDR3 coding sequence is TGTGCCAGCAGCCAATATAGAAACACCGGGGAGCTGTTTTTT.

Remarks on this clonotype: A much larger clonotype is one base distant, so this may be a read error. The chain combines TRBV20-1 with TRBJ2-5, with a tentative D call TRBD1 (5 bases). The CDR3 has 12 residues. Germline values: CDR1 DFQATT, CDR2 SNEGSKA (reference sequence). Trimming stripped 4 bases from V and 2 bases from J, with 8 bases between. The CDR3 loop reads CSAIDRQETQYF. CDR3 nucleotide sequence: TGCAGTGCTATAGACAGACAAGAGACCCAGTACTTC.

This clonotype was recorded many times. The chain recombines TRBV6-1 with TRBJ2-3; 11 positions match TRBD2. Looked up from germline, CDR1 is MNHNS and CDR2 is SASEGT. This CDR3 has 16 amino acids. Trimming took 6 bases from V and 5 from J; bases not matched to a gene: 10. CDR3 residues: CASSLSLAGGVDTQYF. The CDR3 coding sequence is TGTGCCAGCAGCCTGAGCTTAGCGGGAGGGGTAGATACGCAGTATTTT.

In its sample, this clonotype is medium-sized. V usage is TRBV28 and J usage is TRBJ2-1; no firm D call. CDR1 MDHEN and CDR2 SYDVKM come from the germline V gene. The CDR3 spans 10 residues. The V and J ends lost 6 bases and 6 bases respectively, with 3 bases between them. Here the CDR3 reads CASSFNEQFF. CDR3 coding DNA: TGTGCCAGCAGCTTCAATGAGCAGTTCTTC.

This clonotype turned up a few times. V usage is TRBV7-2 and J usage is TRBJ2-7, with 7 bases lining up with TRBD2. CDR3 length: 16 amino acids. V shed 5 bases and J 4 bases; nucleotides not matched to a gene: 14. CDR1 SGHTA and CDR2 FQGNSA come from the germline V gene. The CDR3: CASSKLTAGVQYEQYF. The DNA for the CDR3 is TGTGCCAGCAGCAAATTGACCGCGGGAGTTCAGTACGAGCAGTACTTC. Full variable domain (missing parts from reference TRBV7-2 and TRBJ2-7): GAGVSQSPSNKVTEKGKDVELRCDPISGHTALYWYRQSLGQGLEFLIYFQGNSAPDKSGLPSDRFSAERTGGSVSTLTIQRTQQEDSAVYLCASSKLTAGVQYEQYFGPGTRLTVT.

In this sample, this clonotype turned up many times. V is TRBV20-1 and J is TRBJ2-5, with D uncertain. The CDR3 spans 13 residues. V lost 4 bases to trimming and J lost 2 bases, with 11 bases between them. Germline values: CDR1 DFQATT, CDR2 SNEGSKA (reference sequence). The CDR3 reads CSANSGLQETQYF. CDR3 nucleotides: TGCAGTGCTAACTCGGGCCTTCAAGAGACCCAGTACTTC.